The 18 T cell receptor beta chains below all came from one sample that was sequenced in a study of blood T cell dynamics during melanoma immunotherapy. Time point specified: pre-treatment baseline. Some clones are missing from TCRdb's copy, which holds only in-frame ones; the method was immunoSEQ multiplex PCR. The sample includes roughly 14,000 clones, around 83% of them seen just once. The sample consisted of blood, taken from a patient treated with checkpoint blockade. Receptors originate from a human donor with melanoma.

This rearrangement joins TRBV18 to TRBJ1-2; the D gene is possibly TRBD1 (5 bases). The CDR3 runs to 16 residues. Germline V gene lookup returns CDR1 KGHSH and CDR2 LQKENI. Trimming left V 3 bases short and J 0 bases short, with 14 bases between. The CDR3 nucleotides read TGTGCCAGCTCACCGGTGGCAGGGACCACTAACTATGGCTACACCTTC. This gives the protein CASSPVAGTTNYGYTF.

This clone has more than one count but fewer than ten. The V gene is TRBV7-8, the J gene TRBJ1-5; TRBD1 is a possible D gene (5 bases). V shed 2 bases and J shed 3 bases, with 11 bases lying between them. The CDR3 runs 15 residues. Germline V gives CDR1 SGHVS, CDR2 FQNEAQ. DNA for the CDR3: TGTGCCAGCAGCTTACTCAGGGATTACAATCAGCCCCAGCATTTT. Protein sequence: CASSLLRDYNQPQHF.

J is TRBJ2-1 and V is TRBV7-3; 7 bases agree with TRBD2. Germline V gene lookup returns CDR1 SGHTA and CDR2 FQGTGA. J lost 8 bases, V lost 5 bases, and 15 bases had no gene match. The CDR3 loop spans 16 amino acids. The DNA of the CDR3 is TGTGCCAGCAGCCCCGATCCTAGCGGTCTGGTCGATGAGCAGTTCTTC. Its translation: CASSPDPSGLVDEQFF.

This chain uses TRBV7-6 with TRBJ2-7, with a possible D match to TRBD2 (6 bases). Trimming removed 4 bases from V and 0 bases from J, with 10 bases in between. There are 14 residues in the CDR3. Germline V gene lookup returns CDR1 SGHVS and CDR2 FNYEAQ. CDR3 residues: CASSSGLHSYEQYF. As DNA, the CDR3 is TGTGCCAGCAGCTCGGGACTGCACTCCTACGAGCAGTACTTC.

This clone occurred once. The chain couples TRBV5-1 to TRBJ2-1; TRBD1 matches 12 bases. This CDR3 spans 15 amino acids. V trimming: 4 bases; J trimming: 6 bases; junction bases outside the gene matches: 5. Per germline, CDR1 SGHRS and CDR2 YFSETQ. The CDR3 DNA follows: TGCGCCAGCAGCCCCGGGACAGGGGGCGGCAATGAGCAGTTCTTC. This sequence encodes CASSPGTGGGNEQFF.

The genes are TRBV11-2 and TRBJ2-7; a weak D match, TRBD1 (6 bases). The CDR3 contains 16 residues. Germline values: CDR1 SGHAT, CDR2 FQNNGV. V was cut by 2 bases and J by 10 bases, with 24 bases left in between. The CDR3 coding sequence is TGTGCCAGCAGCTTATCAGGTGGTGGCAGGGGTTACAACCAGTACTTC. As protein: CASSLSGGGRGYNQYF. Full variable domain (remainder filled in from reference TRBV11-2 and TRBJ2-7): EAGVAQSPRYKIIEKRQSVAFWCNPISGHATLYWYQQILGQGPKLLIQFQNNGVVDDSQLPKDRFSAERLKGVDSTLKIQPAKLEDSAVYLCASSLSGGGRGYNQYFGPGTRLTVT.

This CDR3 reads CASSPRGGDAYGYTF. CDR3 nucleotide sequence: TGTGCCAGCTCACCCCGGGGTGGGGATGCCTATGGCTACACCTTC. The chain is built from TRBV18 and TRBJ1-2, with no clear D. V was cut by 3 bases and J by 4 bases, with 15 bases left in between. Germline CDR1 is KGHSH and CDR2 is LQKENI. CDR3 length equals 15 residues.

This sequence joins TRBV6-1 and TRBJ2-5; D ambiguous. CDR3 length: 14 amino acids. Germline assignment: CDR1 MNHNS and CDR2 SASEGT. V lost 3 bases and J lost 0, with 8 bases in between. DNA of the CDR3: TGTGCCAGCAGTGACGTAATACACCAAGAGACCCAGTACTTC. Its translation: CASSDVIHQETQYF.

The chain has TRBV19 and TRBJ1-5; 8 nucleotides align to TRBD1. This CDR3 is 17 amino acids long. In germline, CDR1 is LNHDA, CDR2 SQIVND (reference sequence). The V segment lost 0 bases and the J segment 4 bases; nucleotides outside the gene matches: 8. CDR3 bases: TGTGCCAGTAGTATAGATCAGGGGGCGGGATGGAATCAGCCCCAGCATTTT. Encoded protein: CASSIDQGAGWNQPQHF.

CDR3 sequence: CASSLYPQGRPGNTIYF. CDR3 nucleotides: TGTGCCAGCAGCTTATATCCTCAAGGGAGACCTGGAAACACCATATATTTT. V and J are TRBV7-9 and TRBJ1-3; D uncertain. Germline V gene sequence: CDR1 SEHNR, CDR2 FQNEAQ (reference sequence). This CDR3 has 17 residues. V dropped 2 bases and J dropped 2 bases, with 16 bases sitting between them.

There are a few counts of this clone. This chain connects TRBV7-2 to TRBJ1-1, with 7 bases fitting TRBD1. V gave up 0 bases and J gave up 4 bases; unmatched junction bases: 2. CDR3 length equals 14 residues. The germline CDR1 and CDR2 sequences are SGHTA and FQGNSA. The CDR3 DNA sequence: TGTGCCAGCAGCTTAGCGGGACAGCTCACTGAAGCTTTCTTT. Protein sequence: CASSLAGQLTEAFF.

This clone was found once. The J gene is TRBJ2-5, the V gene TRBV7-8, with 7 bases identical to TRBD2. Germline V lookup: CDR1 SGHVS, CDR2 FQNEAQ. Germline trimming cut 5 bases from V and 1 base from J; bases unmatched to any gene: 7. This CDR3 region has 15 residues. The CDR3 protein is CASSQSPSGQETQYF. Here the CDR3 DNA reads TGTGCCAGCAGCCAATCCCCTAGCGGCCAAGAGACCCAGTACTTC. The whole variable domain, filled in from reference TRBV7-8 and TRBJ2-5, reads GAGVSQSPRYKVAKRGQDVALRCDPISGHVSLFWYQQALGQGPEFLTYFQNEAQLDKSGLPSDRFFAERPEGSVSTLKIQRTQQEDSAVYLCASSQSPSGQETQYFGPGTRLLVL.

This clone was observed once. The CDR3 reads CASSMGVSTDTQYF. In DNA form, the CDR3 reads TGTGCCAGTAGTATGGGAGTGAGCACAGATACGCAGTATTTT. The genes are TRBV19 and TRBJ2-3; D perhaps matches TRBD2 (5 bases). The CDR3 spans 14 residues. CDR1 is LNHDA and CDR2 is SQIVND in the germline V gene (reference sequence). The V end was cut by 3 bases, the J end by 0 bases, with 7 bases between.

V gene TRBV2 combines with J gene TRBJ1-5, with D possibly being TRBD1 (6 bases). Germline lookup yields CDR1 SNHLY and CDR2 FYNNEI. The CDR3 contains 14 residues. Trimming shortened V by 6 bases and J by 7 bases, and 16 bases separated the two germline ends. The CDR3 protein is CASSDDRSWQPQHF. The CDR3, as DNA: TGTGCCAGCAGCGATGACAGGAGCTGGCAGCCCCAGCATTTT. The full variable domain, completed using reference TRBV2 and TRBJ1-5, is EPEVTQTPSHQVTQMGQEVILRCVPISNHLYFYWYRQILGQKVEFLVSFYNNEISEKSEIFDDQFSVERPDGSNFTLKIRSTKLEDSAMYFCASSDDRSWQPQHFGDGTRLSIL.

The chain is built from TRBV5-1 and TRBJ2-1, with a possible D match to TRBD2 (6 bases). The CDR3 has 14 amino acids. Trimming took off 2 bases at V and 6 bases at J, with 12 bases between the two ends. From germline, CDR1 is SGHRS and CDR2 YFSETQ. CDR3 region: CASSFVRGTNEQFF. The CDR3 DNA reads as TGCGCCAGCAGCTTCGTCCGGGGGACCAATGAGCAGTTCTTC.

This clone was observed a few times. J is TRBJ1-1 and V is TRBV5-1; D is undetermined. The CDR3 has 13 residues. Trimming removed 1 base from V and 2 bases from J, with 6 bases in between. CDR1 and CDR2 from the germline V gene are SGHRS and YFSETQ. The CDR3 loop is CASSLSDNTEAFF. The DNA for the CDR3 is TGCGCCAGCAGCTTGTCCGACAACACTGAAGCTTTCTTT. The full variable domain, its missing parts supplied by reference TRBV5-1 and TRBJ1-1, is KAGVTQTPRYLIKTRGQQVTLSCSPISGHRSVSWYQQTPGQGLQFLFEYFSETQRNKGNFPGRFSGRQFSNSRSEMNVSTLELGDSALYLCASSLSDNTEAFFGQGTRLTVV.

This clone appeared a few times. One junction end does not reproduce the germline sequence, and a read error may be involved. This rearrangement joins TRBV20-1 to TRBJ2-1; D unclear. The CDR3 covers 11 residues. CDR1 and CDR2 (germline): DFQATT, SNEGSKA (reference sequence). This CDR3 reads CSTKVYNEQFF. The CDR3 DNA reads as TGTTCGACAAAAGTCTACAATGAGCAGTTCTTC.

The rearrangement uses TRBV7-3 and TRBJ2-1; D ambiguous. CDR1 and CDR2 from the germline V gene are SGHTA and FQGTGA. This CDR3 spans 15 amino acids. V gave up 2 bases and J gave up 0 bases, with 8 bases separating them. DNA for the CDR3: TGTGCCAGCAGCTTAGACGGTCACTCCTACAATGAGCAGTTCTTC. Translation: CASSLDGHSYNEQFF.